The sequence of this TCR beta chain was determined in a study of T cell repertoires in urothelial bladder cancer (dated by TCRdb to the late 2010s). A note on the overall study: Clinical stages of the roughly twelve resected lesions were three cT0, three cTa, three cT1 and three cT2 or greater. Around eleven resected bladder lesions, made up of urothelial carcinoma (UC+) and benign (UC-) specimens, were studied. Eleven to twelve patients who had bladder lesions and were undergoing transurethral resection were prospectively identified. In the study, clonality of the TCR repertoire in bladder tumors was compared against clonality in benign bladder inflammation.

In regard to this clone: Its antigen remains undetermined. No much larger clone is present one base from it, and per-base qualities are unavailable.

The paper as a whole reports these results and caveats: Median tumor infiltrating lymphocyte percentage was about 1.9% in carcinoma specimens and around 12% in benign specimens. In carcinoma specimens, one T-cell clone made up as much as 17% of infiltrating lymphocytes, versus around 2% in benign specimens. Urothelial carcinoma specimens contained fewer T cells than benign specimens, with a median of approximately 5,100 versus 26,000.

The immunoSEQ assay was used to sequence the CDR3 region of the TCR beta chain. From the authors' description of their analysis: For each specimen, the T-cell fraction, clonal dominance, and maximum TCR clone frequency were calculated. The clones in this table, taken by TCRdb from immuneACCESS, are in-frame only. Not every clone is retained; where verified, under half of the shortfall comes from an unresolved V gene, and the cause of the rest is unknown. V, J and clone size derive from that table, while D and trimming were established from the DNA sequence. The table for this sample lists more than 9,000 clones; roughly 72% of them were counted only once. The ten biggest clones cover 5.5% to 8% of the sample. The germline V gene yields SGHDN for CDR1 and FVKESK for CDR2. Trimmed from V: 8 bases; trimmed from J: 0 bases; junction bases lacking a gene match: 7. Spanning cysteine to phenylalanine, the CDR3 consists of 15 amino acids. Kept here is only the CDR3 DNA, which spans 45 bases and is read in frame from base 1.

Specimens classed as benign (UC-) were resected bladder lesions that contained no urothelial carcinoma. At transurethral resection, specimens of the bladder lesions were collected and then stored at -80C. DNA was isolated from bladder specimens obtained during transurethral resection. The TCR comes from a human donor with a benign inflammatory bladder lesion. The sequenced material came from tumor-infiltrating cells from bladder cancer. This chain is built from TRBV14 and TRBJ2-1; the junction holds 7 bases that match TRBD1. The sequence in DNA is TGTGCCAGCGGCCCCAGGGGGAACTCCTACAATGAGCAGTTCTTC. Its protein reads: CASGPRGNSYNEQFF.